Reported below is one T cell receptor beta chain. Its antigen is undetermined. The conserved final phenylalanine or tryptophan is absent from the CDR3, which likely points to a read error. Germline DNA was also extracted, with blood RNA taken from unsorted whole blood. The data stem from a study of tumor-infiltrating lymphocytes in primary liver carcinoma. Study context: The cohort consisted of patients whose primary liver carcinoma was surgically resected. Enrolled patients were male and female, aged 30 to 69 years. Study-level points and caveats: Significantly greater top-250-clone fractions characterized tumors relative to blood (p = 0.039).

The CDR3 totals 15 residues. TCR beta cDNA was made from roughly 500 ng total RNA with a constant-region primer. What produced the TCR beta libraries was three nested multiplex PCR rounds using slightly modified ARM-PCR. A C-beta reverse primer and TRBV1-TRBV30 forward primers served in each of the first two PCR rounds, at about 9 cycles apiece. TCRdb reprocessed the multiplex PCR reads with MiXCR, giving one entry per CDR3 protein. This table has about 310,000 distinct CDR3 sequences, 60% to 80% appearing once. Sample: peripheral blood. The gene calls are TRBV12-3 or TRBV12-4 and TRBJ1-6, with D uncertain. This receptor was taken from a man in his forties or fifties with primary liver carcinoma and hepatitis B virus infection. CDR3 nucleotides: TGTGCCAGCAGGCCCGGGCGGATGGGTAATACACCCCTCCACCTT. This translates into CASRPGRMGNTPLHL.